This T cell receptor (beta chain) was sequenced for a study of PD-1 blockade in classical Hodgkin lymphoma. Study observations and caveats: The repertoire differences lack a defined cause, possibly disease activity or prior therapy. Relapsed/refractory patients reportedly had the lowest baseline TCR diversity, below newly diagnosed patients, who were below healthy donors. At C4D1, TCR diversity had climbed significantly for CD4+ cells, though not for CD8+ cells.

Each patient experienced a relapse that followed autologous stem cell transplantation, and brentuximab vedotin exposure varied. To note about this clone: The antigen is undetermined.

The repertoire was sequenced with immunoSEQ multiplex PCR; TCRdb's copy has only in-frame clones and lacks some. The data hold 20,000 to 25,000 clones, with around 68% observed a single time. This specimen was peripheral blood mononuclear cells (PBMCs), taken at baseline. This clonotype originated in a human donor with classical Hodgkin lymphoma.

This CDR3 is CASKPGFGWDTEAFF. As DNA, the CDR3 is TGTGCCAGCAAACCGGGTTTTGGATGGGACACTGAAGCTTTCTTT. V is TRBV6-4 and J is TRBJ1-1; D uncertain. Germline V lookup: CDR1 MRHNA, CDR2 SNTAGT. The CDR3 has 15 amino acids. V was pared by 7 bases and J by 3 bases, with 18 bases between.